One sample yielded the 5 T cell receptor beta chains listed below, sequenced in a study of T-cell reconstitution after alpha-beta-depleted transplantation in children. Using unique molecular identifiers, the investigators prepared the TCRbeta library. TCRdb processed the PCR reads anew with MiXCR; each CDR3 protein has one entry. The profile covers around 450,000 distinct CDR3 sequences, with around 16% appearing a single time and approximately 28% taken by the ten largest. Sequenced here: PBMCs, mostly from graft donor cells, sampled 360 days after TCRalphabeta/CD19-depleted stem cell transplant. The receptor source for this set is a boy under three years old who had a stem cell transplant for Wiskott-Aldrich syndrome, so the T cells may come from the graft donor.

This clonotype appeared a few times. The V gene is TRBV4-3, the J gene TRBJ2-2, with TRBD1 identical over 9 bases. The germline V gene encodes CDR1 LGHNA and CDR2 YSLEER. Trimming at V came to 4 bases and at J to 3 bases, leaving 6 bases not matched to a gene. This CDR3 has 16 residues. The CDR3 sequence is CASSLHRGPYTGELFF. Here the CDR3 DNA reads TGCGCCAGCAGCCTTCACAGGGGGCCCTACACCGGGGAGCTGTTTTTT.

This clonotype was seen only a few times. V and J are TRBV6-1 and TRBJ2-7; 9 bases line up with TRBD1. Germline trimming cut 6 bases from V and 6 bases from J; bases unmatched to any gene: 9. From germline, CDR1 is MNHNS and CDR2 SASEGT. The CDR3 runs to 14 residues. CDR3 sequence reads: CASSQLGQGTEQYF. In DNA form, the CDR3 reads TGTGCCAGCAGCCAGCTGGGACAGGGCACCGAGCAGTACTTC.

This clonotype was recorded a few times. The rearrangement joins TRBV20-1 to TRBJ2-5; TRBD2 matches 10 bases. After removal of 3 bases from V and 2 bases from J, the junction contained 3 bases not matched to a gene. Germline loops: CDR1 DFQATT, CDR2 SNEGSKA (reference sequence). The CDR3 covers 14 residues. The CDR3 DNA is TGCAGTGCTAGTGCTAGCGGGGGACAAGAGACCCAGTACTTC. Translated: CSASASGGQETQYF.

This clonotype was observed a few times. This rearrangement joins TRBV3-1 to TRBJ2-5, with D maybe TRBD2 (6 bases). V was cut by 8 bases and J by 1 base, with 11 bases left in between. This CDR3 has 13 residues. The germline V gene has CDR1 LGHDT and CDR2 YNNKEL (reference sequence). DNA of the CDR3: TGTGCCAGCGTCCGGGACTTCCAAGAGACCCAGTACTTC. Encoded protein: CASVRDFQETQYF.

This clonotype was seen a few times. The chain couples TRBV29-1 to TRBJ2-7, with a tentative D call TRBD2 (5 bases). The germline V gene encodes CDR1 SQVTM and CDR2 ANQGSEA. The CDR3 has 10 amino acids. Trimming removed 6 bases at V and 3 bases at J, with 6 bases between. The CDR3 DNA is TGCAGCGTGGCGGGCTACGAGCAGTACTTC. Amino acids: CSVAGYEQYF.